This T cell receptor (beta chain) appears in the sequencing data of a study of CD8+CD57+ T cells in acquired aplastic anemia. About the research overall: DNA from sorted CD4+ and CD8+ cells averaged roughly 3.4 ug.

V was shortened by 4 bases and J by 11 bases, with 23 bases between the two germline ends. This CDR3 has 15 residues. Germline V gives CDR1 LNHNV, CDR2 YYDKDF (reference sequence). This clonotype showed up many times. For CDR3 and TCR beta VDJ profiling, genomic DNA was the template used. From the reads, TCRdb called clonotypes with MiXCR, one entry per CDR3 protein. The repertoire holds some 200,000 distinct CDR3 sequences, under 50% seen once, with 15% to 20% in the top ten. CD8+CD57+ cell expansion, shown by flow cytometry, had occurred in the patients selected for sequencing. No patient had been given any therapy when blood was sampled.

The V gene is TRBV15, the J gene TRBJ1-1, with D possibly being TRBD1 (6 bases). This receptor was taken from a human donor with aplastic anemia. The sequenced sample was sorted CD4+, CD8+, or CD8+CD57+ T cells (not recorded which) from PBMCs. CDR3 nucleotides: TGTGCCACCAGCACAGGGGAGGTCGGAGTCACGTACGCTTTCTTT. Translation: CATSTGEVGVTYAFF.